This is a list of T cell receptor beta chains from one sample in a study of blood T cell repertoires in COVID-19. Sequencing was performed with immunoSEQ multiplex PCR; in TCRdb, only in-frame clones are kept and a portion is missing. The repertoire holds over 70,000 clones, with about 74% as singletons. Material: peripheral blood. Receptor source: a human donor in a cohort sampled during active COVID-19. Each CDR3 is given with its conserved first and last residue. D genes are given only for firm matches. Only part of the rows carry a size: once, few, many, or a class if the clone is expanded.

cdr3_nt cdr3_aa j_call d_call v_call clone_size cdr3_length
TGTGCCAGCAGCAGAACCGGGACAGGGGGACTAGCCAAAAACATTCAGTACTTC CASSRTGTGGLAKNIQYF TRBJ2-4 TRBD1 TRBV28 - 18
TGTGCCTGGAGTGTCCAGGGAAGGCACGAGCAGTACTTC CAWSVQGRHEQYF TRBJ2-7 - TRBV30 - 13
TGTGCCAGCAGCCTCACAGGGGCACACTTGCATGGCTACACCTTC CASSLTGAHLHGYTF TRBJ1-2 TRBD1 TRBV3-1/TRBV3-2 many 15
TGTGCCTGGAGTGCCCTTGGGAGGGGCGAGCAGTACTTC CAWSALGRGEQYF TRBJ2-7 TRBD2 TRBV30 once 13
TGTGCCAGCAGCGCCGACGGGGCCGGGGAGCTGTTTTTT CASSADGAGELFF TRBJ2-2 - TRBV2 few 13
TGTGCCAGCAGCCCTATGGCGACAGGGCCCTACGAGCAGTACTTC CASSPMATGPYEQYF TRBJ2-7 TRBD1 TRBV6-6 - 15
TGTGCCACCAAGTTTAGGCAGGGTACCTACGAGCAGTACTTC CATKFRQGTYEQYF TRBJ2-7 - TRBV28 - 14
TGTGCCAGCAGCCTTGGACTAGAAGCCCCCCTCGAGCAGTACTTC CASSLGLEAPLEQYF TRBJ2-7 TRBD2 TRBV3-1/TRBV3-2 - 15
TGTGCCAGCAGCCGATCCCCCGACAGGGGCGATACGCAGTATTTT CASSRSPDRGDTQYF TRBJ2-3 TRBD1 TRBV3-1/TRBV3-2 - 15
TGTGCCAGCAGCTCCCCCCGCAGGGTAGGAGATGGCTACACCTTC CASSSPRRVGDGYTF TRBJ1-2 - TRBV7-2 - 15
TGTGCCATCAGTGACCGAGACAGGGAAGTCGGCATTCAGTACTTC CAISDRDREVGIQYF TRBJ2-4 TRBD1 TRBV10-3 - 15
TGCAGTGCGGGGAACAGGGACCTAAAAGACTTC CSAGNRDLKDF TRBJ2-7 - TRBV20-1 - 11
TGTGCCAGCAGCCAGACTCGGGACAGTGGGGGTTACGAGCAGTACTTC CASSQTRDSGGYEQYF TRBJ2-7 TRBD1 TRBV3-1/TRBV3-2 - 16
TGTGCCAGCAGTTACCAAAGGGAGAGACTTGACAATGAGCAGTTCTTC CASSYQRERLDNEQFF TRBJ2-1 - TRBV6-5 - 16
TGTGCCAGCACGGGACTAGCGGGAGGAGGAGAGACCCAGTACTTC CASTGLAGGGETQYF TRBJ2-5 TRBD2 TRBV2 few 15
TGTGCCAGCAGCCGGGCGGACAGGGGAGGGAACTCGGTTTTT CASSRADRGGNSVF TRBJ2-2 TRBD1 TRBV6-5 - 14
TGTGCCAGCAGCCCCAGGACTAGCGGGATCTTTTACGAGCAGTACTTC CASSPRTSGIFYEQYF TRBJ2-7 TRBD2 TRBV7-2 - 16
TGCAGCGTTTTAGCGGGGAACACAGATACGCAGTATTTT CSVLAGNTDTQYF TRBJ2-3 TRBD2 TRBV29-1 few 13
TGTGCCAGCAGACTAGCGGGAGGGAACGAGCAGTACTTC CASRLAGGNEQYF TRBJ2-7 TRBD2 TRBV25-1 - 13
TGCAGCGTTGCCCCTAGCTCCTACAATGAGCAGTTCTTC CSVAPSSYNEQFF TRBJ2-1 - TRBV29-1 - 13
TGTGCCAGCAGCTTGGATCCGCTAGGCCCCTACAATGAGCAGTTCTTC CASSLDPLGPYNEQFF TRBJ2-1 - TRBV5-4 - 16
TGCGCCAGCAGCTTGGCCGTAGGGGCCTACGAGCAGTACTTC CASSLAVGAYEQYF TRBJ2-7 - TRBV5-1 - 14
TGTGCTAGCAGCAAGGGACAGAACACCGGGGAGCTGTTTTTT CASSKGQNTGELFF TRBJ2-2 - TRBV7-7 - 14
TGTGCCAGCAGTGAAAGCCAGGGGGCTTCAGATGAGCAGTTCTTC CASSESQGASDEQFF TRBJ2-1 TRBD1 TRBV2 - 15
TGCAGCGTTGATTCGGGAGGGCCAGATACGCAGTATTTT CSVDSGGPDTQYF TRBJ2-3 TRBD2 TRBV29-1 - 13
TGTGCCAGCAGTTTATCTCCAGCGGGCCGAGAGGGACCCGAGCAGTACTTC CASSLSPAGREGPEQYF TRBJ2-7 - TRBV7-3 - 17
TGCGCCAGCAGCTTTACTAGCGGGGTTCAAGAGACCCAGTACTTC CASSFTSGVQETQYF TRBJ2-5 TRBD2 TRBV5-1 - 15
TGTGCCAGTAGTAATCCTCGACTAGGGATCGAGTACATTCAGTACTTC CASSNPRLGIEYIQYF TRBJ2-4 - TRBV19 - 16
TGTGCCACCACCGGAATACAGGGCCTGGGCTACACCTTC CATTGIQGLGYTF TRBJ1-2 - TRBV19 - 13
TGTGCCAGCAGCCGACAGGGGAACACCGGGGAGCTGTTTTTT CASSRQGNTGELFF TRBJ2-2 TRBD1 TRBV11-3 - 14
TGTGCCAGCAGTGGCCGGGACAGGGCCGCCTACGAGCAGTACTTC CASSGRDRAAYEQYF TRBJ2-7 TRBD1 TRBV28 - 15
TGTGCCAGCAGTAGGACAGCACATCAGCCCCAGCATTTT CASSRTAHQPQHF TRBJ1-5 - TRBV28 - 13
TGTGCCAGCAGCCCCCTGACTAGCGGGTTAGCCAAAAACATTCAGTACTTC CASSPLTSGLAKNIQYF TRBJ2-4 TRBD2 TRBV7-2 - 17
TGTGCCAGCAGCTCCCGACTAGCGGGAAGGGGGCAGTTCTTC CASSSRLAGRGQFF TRBJ2-1 TRBD2 TRBV7-6 - 14
TGTGCCAGCAGTTACGGGCCCACCTACGAGCAGTACTTC CASSYGPTYEQYF TRBJ2-7 - TRBV6-2/TRBV6-3 - 13
TGTGCCAGTAGTATTTCAGCGGGAGTTACCGGGGAGCTGTTTTTT CASSISAGVTGELFF TRBJ2-2 TRBD2 TRBV19 few 15
TGTGCCAGCAGTGCCCAAGCCCCCACAGGGTTCTATAATTCACCCCTCCACTTT CASSAQAPTGFYNSPLHF TRBJ1-6 - TRBV27 - 18
TGTGCCAGCAGTCCCCTCGGGGAGGGCGGGGGGTACAATGAGCAGTTCTTC CASSPLGEGGGYNEQFF TRBJ2-1 TRBD2 TRBV6-6 - 17
TGCGCCAGCAGTGATGCGGTCGAGCAGTACTTC CASSDAVEQYF TRBJ2-7 - TRBV10-2 - 11
TGTGCCAGCAGCCGGACAGGGCATAGCAATCAGCCCCAGCATTTT CASSRTGHSNQPQHF TRBJ1-5 TRBD1 TRBV6-5 - 15
TGTGCCAGCAGACAGGGGCCGTACGAGCAGTACTTC CASRQGPYEQYF TRBJ2-7 TRBD1 TRBV11-2 - 12
TGTGCCAGCAGAACAGGGGTCGGGGCCCAAGAGACCCAGTACTTC CASRTGVGAQETQYF TRBJ2-5 TRBD1 TRBV28 - 15
TGTGCCAGCGGGCCCGGACGGGGCGAGCAGTACTTC CASGPGRGEQYF TRBJ2-7 - TRBV7-2 once 12
TGTGCCAGCTCACCCCCTGGCCGGGGTACCACTGAAGCTTTCTTT CASSPPGRGTTEAFF TRBJ1-1 - TRBV18 - 15
TGTGCCAGCAGCTTTGGGCCCGGACATCCACCCTACGAGCAGTACTTC CASSFGPGHPPYEQYF TRBJ2-7 - TRBV12-1 once 16
TGTGCCTGGAGTCGGGAAACGGGTAATTCACCCCTCCACTTT CAWSRETGNSPLHF TRBJ1-6 - TRBV30 many 14
TGCGCCAGCAGCTTGAGGCAGGTTCGCGACAATGAGCAGTTCTTC CASSLRQVRDNEQFF TRBJ2-1 - TRBV5-1 once 15